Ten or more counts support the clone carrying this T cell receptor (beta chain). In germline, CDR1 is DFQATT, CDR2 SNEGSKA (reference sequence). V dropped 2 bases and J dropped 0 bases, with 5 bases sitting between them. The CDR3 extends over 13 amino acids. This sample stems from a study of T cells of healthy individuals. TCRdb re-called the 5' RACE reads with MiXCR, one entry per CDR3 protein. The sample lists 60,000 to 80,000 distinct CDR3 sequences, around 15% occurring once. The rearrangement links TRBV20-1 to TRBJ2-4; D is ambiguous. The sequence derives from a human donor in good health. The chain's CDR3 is CSARLIAKNIQYF. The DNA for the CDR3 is TGCAGTGCTAGATTGATAGCCAAAAACATTCAGTACTTC.